These T cell receptor beta chains were read from a single sample in a study of T cells after yellow fever vaccination. A single record per CDR3 protein comes from TCRdb applying MiXCR to the 5' RACE reads. The repertoire has about 330,000 distinct CDR3 sequences, 8.1% of them found once; the top ten carry approximately 15%. The source material was PBMCs, sampled about 41 days after the first yellow fever vaccination. The receptors derive from a man aged 18 to 35 who received the YFV17D yellow fever vaccine. CDR3s include the opening cysteine and the closing phenylalanine or tryptophan. D genes are given only for firm matches. Size is stated for part of the rows, as once, few or many counts, or as a class when the clone is expanded.

TRBV6-5	TRBJ1-6	-	few	TGTGCCAGCAGTTACTCGAGTCAGGGGAATTCACCCCTCCACTTT	CASSYSSQGNSPLHF
TRBV29-1	TRBJ2-3	TRBD2	few	TGCAGCGTTGAGTTGCGGGGGGCCCCGGGGGCAGATACGCAGTATTTT	CSVELRGAPGADTQYF
TRBV12-3/TRBV12-4	TRBJ2-3	-	-	TGTGCCTGCAGTTTATCCTTAACGGCGTATGGGGCCACAGATACGCAGTATTTT	CACSLSLTAYGATDTQYF
TRBV7-2	TRBJ1-5	-	few	TGTGCCAGCAGCTTACTTGGCCAGGGAGGGTATCAGCCCCAGCATTTT	CASSLLGQGGYQPQHF
TRBV5-1	TRBJ2-1	-	-	TGCGCCAGCAGCTTGGCACCCCCCGGGGGTGAGCAGTTCTTC	CASSLAPPGGEQFF
TRBV25-1	TRBJ2-5	-	few	TGTGCCAGCAGTGATTCCCGGGGGCGGGAGACCCAGTACTTC	CASSDSRGRETQYF
TRBV3-1	TRBJ2-5	-	-	TGTGCCAGCAGCCGAACCCTGGGTTGGGAGACCCAGTACTTC	CASSRTLGWETQYF
TRBV6-2/TRBV6-3	TRBJ1-1	-	few	TGTGCCAGCAGAAGACAGCCATCGAACACTGAAGCTTTCTTT	CASRRQPSNTEAFF
TRBV20-1	TRBJ2-1	-	few	TGCAGTGCTAGAGGGTGGGACGGCAATGAGCAGTTCTTC	CSARGWDGNEQFF
TRBV11-1	TRBJ1-1	-	-	TGTGCCAGCAGCTACGTCACAGGTTCCACTGAAGCTTTCTTT	CASSYVTGSTEAFF
TRBV28	TRBJ2-3	-	-	TGTGCCAGCAGAAGCGCTAGCACAGATACGCAGTATTTT	CASRSASTDTQYF
TRBV5-1	TRBJ1-1	TRBD1	-	TGCGCCAGCAGCTTGAAGGGGGCGTACACTGAAGCTTTCTTT	CASSLKGAYTEAFF
TRBV4-1	TRBJ1-5	-	many	TGCGCCAGCAGCCCACAAGAGGGGCTCAGCAATCAGCCCCAGCATTTT	CASSPQEGLSNQPQHF
TRBV5-1	TRBJ2-3	TRBD2	few	TGCGCCAGCAGCAAGGGACTAGGGGATTCAGATACGCAGTATTTT	CASSKGLGDSDTQYF
TRBV20-1	TRBJ2-3	-	-	TGCAGTGCGCCGACGCAGGGATATGGGCAGTATTTT	CSAPTQGYGQYF
TRBV28	TRBJ2-3	-	few	TGTGCCGTACGGGGGGCCGACACAGATACGCAGTATTTT	CAVRGADTDTQYF
TRBV6-2/TRBV6-3	TRBJ2-1	-	-	TGTGCCAGCAGTTCGCCGGGGGCTTCGCCCTACAATGAGCAGTTCTTC	CASSSPGASPYNEQFF
TRBV5-1	TRBJ2-1	TRBD1	-	TGCGCCAGCAGCCTCGGACAGGGTCAGTTCTTC	CASSLGQGQFF
TRBV12-3/TRBV12-4	TRBJ2-7	TRBD2	-	TGTGCCAGCAGGGGGGAGGGGAACGAGCAGTACTTC	CASRGEGNEQYF
TRBV29-1	TRBJ2-1	TRBD2	-	TGCAGCGCGACCGGGACTAGGACCTACAATGAGCAGTTCTTC	CSATGTRTYNEQFF
TRBV7-9	TRBJ2-5	-	-	TGTGCCAGCAGCTTACAACAAGAGACCCAGTACTTC	CASSLQQETQYF
TRBV6-5	TRBJ2-3	-	few	TGTGCCAGCAGTTACTCGAGCGGCGGCTCGCAGTATTTT	CASSYSSGGSQYF
TRBV7-9	TRBJ2-3	TRBD2	few	TGTGCCAGCAGCCCCCGGAGCGGGGGGGCAGATACGCAGTATTTT	CASSPRSGGADTQYF